Below, 29 T cell receptor beta chains from the same sample are listed, as sequenced in a study of shared clonotypes between healthy human individuals. The repertoire was sequenced with immunoSEQ multiplex PCR; TCRdb's copy has only in-frame clones and lacks some. The table lists 2.3 million or so clones, more than 80% of them singletons. The sample taken for sequencing was naive CD4+ T cells from PBMCs. The subset was: CD45RA+ positively selected. All receptors derive from a young man in good health. Some clones in this sample may be carry-over from other donors' samples.

Worth noting for this clone: Distinct nucleotide sequences in the sample also encode this CDR3. The chain uses TRBV28 and TRBJ2-5; TRBD1 is a possible D gene (5 bases). This CDR3 contains 11 residues. V was trimmed by 4 bases and J by 5 bases, leaving 5 bases between them. The germline CDR1 and CDR2 sequences are MDHEN and SYDVKM. This chain's CDR3 is CASSSGETQYF. The CDR3 nucleotides read TGTGCCAGCAGTTCAGGGGAGACCCAGTACTTC.

The chain uses TRBV5-1 and TRBJ2-1, with 8 bases identical to TRBD2. The CDR3 has 16 residues. Per the germline V gene, CDR1 is SGHRS and CDR2 is YFSETQ. V was pared by 4 bases and J by 3 bases, with 9 bases of the junction left unmatched. The CDR3 reads CASSPYSGTSYNEQFF. The CDR3 nucleotides are TGCGCCAGCAGCCCTTACTCTGGGACTAGCTACAATGAGCAGTTCTTC. Filled out from reference TRBV5-1 and TRBJ2-1, the complete variable domain reads KAGVTQTPRYLIKTRGQQVTLSCSPISGHRSVSWYQQTPGQGLQFLFEYFSETQRNKGNFPGRFSGRQFSNSRSEMNVSTLELGDSALYLCASSPYSGTSYNEQFFGPGTRLTVL.

The gene calls are TRBV11-2 and TRBJ2-7; D uncertain. CDR3 length: 15 residues. Trimming took 0 bases from V and 0 from J, leaving 9 bases between them. Germline V gene sequence: CDR1 SGHAT, CDR2 FQNNGV. In nucleotides, the CDR3 is TGTGCCAGCAGCTTAGATACCCATATCTCCTACGAGCAGTACTTC. Translating it yields CASSLDTHISYEQYF.

This clone appeared a single time. V gene TRBV10-3 combines with J gene TRBJ2-7; 7 bases fit TRBD1. CDR3 length: 15 residues. V lost 0 bases, J lost 2 bases, and 4 bases stayed unmatched. Germline CDR1 is ENHRY and CDR2 is SYGVKD. For the CDR3, the DNA is TGTGCCATCAGTGAGTCGACGGGACAGACCTACGAGCAGTACTTC. It translates to CAISESTGQTYEQYF.

Details on this clone: Other DNA sequences of this sample code for an identical CDR3. The rearrangement joins TRBV7-2 to TRBJ2-2; 9 bases match TRBD1. Germline V CDR1 and CDR2: SGHTA, FQGNSA. The CDR3 has 16 amino acids. Germline trimming cut 3 bases from V and 0 bases from J; bases unmatched to any gene: 2. The CDR3, as DNA: TGTGCCAGCAGCTTGACAGGGGGTGCGAACACCGGGGAGCTGTTTTTT. Its protein product is CASSLTGGANTGELFF. The full variable domain, completed using reference TRBV7-2 and TRBJ2-2, is GAGVSQSPSNKVTEKGKDVELRCDPISGHTALYWYRQSLGQGLEFLIYFQGNSAPDKSGLPSDRFSAERTGGSVSTLTIQRTQQEDSAVYLCASSLTGGANTGELFFGEGSRLTVL.

A few counts support this clone. This chain uses TRBV28 with TRBJ1-5; possible D gene TRBD1, 5 bases. Germline CDR1 MDHEN, CDR2 SYDVKM. The CDR3 has 15 amino acids. Trimming removed 8 bases from V and 2 bases from J, with 16 bases in between. CDR3 sequence (DNA): TGTGCCAGCGGGGGGACGAGGACGGGCAATCAGCCCCAGCATTTT. Its protein product is CASGGTRTGNQPQHF.

Details on this clone: Other nucleotide sequences from this sample produce the same CDR3. CDR3 nucleotide sequence: TGTGCCAGTAGTAGCACCGGGGAGCTGTTTTTT. This gives the protein CASSSTGELFF. This chain uses TRBV19 with TRBJ2-2; no clear D. V was trimmed by 4 bases and J by 4 bases, leaving 1 base between them. Germline values: CDR1 LNHDA, CDR2 SQIVND (reference sequence). The CDR3 runs to 11 residues. Full variable domain (missing parts from reference TRBV19 and TRBJ2-2): DGGITQSPKYLFRKEGQNVTLSCEQNLNHDAMYWYRQDPGQGLRLIYYSQIVNDFQKGDIAEGYSVSREKKESFPLTVTSAQKNPTAFYLCASSSTGELFFGEGSRLTVL.

This sequence joins TRBV9 and TRBJ2-5; unclear D gene. The J call may be wrong; the DNA end is better matched by TRBJ2-7. This CDR3 comprises 14 residues. Germline V gene sequence: CDR1 SGDLS, CDR2 YYNGEE. The CDR3 sequence: CASSVDYFPYEQYF. The CDR3 bases are TGTGCCAGCAGCGTAGACTACTTCCCTTACGAGCAGTACTTC.

V gene TRBV27 combines with J gene TRBJ2-7; TRBD2 matches at 10 bases. The CDR3 is 15 residues long. V dropped 6 bases and J dropped 1; count of bases not matched to a gene: 6. Looked up from germline, CDR1 is MNHEY and CDR2 is SMNVEV (reference sequence). The CDR3 DNA reads as TGTGCCAGCAGGGTAAGCGGGAGGGGGTCCTACGAGCAGTACTTC. Translating gives CASRVSGRGSYEQYF.

The V and J genes are TRBV11-2 and TRBJ2-4, with 10 bases that match TRBD1. The junction had 8 bases not matched to a gene; V was cut back by 3 bases and J by 9 bases. Germline V CDR1 and CDR2: SGHAT, FQNNGV. This CDR3 contains 15 residues. Written as DNA, the CDR3 is TGTGCCAGCAGCTTCCCGGGACAGGGGAGCGGCATTCAGTACTTC. It codes for CASSFPGQGSGIQYF.

The genes are TRBV18 and TRBJ2-3, with TRBD2 matching 8 bases. CDR1 and CDR2 (germline): KGHSH, LQKENI. V shed 1 base and J 2 bases; nucleotides not matched to a gene: 8. The CDR3 runs to 17 residues. CDR3 loop: CASSPRAGGGVTDTQYF. For the CDR3, the DNA is TGTGCCAGCTCACCACGGGCGGGAGGTGGTGTCACAGATACGCAGTATTTT.

V and J are TRBV21-1 and TRBJ2-3; whether TRBD2, the table's D call, matches the DNA was not checked. TRBV21-1 is a recognized pseudogene. The CDR3 extends over 15 amino acids. In DNA, the CDR3 is TGTGCCAGCAGCAAAGGGCGGGACTACACAGATACGCAGTATTTT. Translated, it gives CASSKGRDYTDTQYF.

As concerns this clone: The junction and the germline gene differ at one end; a read error may be behind it. The chain employs TRBV11-2 and TRBJ1-3; D unclear. Germline values: CDR1 SGHAT, CDR2 FQNNGV. CDR3 size: 19 residues. The CDR3 nucleotides are TGTGCCAGCCGCTTTGCAGCCCGAGGTGGCGCGACCTCTGGAAACACCATATATTTT. Translated, it gives CASRFAARGGATSGNTIYF.

Notes on this clone: The identical CDR3 is also encoded by other nucleotide sequences in the sample. This chain links TRBV5-1 with TRBJ2-7, with 7 bases that match TRBD1. V was pared by 4 bases and J by 4 bases, with 5 bases of the junction left unmatched. The CDR3 is 13 amino acids. Germline assignment: CDR1 SGHRS and CDR2 YFSETQ. For the CDR3, the DNA is TGCGCCAGCAGCACCGGGACAGTATACGAGCAGTACTTC. Protein product: CASSTGTVYEQYF.

This clone was counted a single time. The genes are TRBV5-8 and TRBJ2-5, with D hard to call. V was clipped by 0 bases and J by 5 bases, with 14 bases between them. CDR3 length: 15 amino acids. Germline V gene sequence: CDR1 SGHTS, CDR2 YDEGEE. The DNA of the CDR3 is TGTGCCAGCAGCTTGGAGTTCACTGGGCCGGAGACCCAGTACTTC. Translating gives CASSLEFTGPETQYF.

Worth noting for this clone: Other DNA sequences from this sample encode an identical CDR3 as well. The gene calls are TRBV18 and TRBJ1-1; unclear D gene. Germline V gives CDR1 KGHSH, CDR2 LQKENI. The length of the CDR3 is 14 residues. V lost 3 bases and J 2 bases, leaving 10 bases between the germline ends. CDR3 residues: CASSPSGGNTEAFF. The CDR3 DNA is TGTGCCAGCTCACCGAGCGGCGGTAACACTGAAGCTTTCTTT.

This clone was observed a single time. The gene calls are TRBV19 and TRBJ2-1, with 9 bases aligning to TRBD2. Per germline, CDR1 LNHDA and CDR2 SQIVND (reference sequence). This CDR3 contains 14 residues. The junction had 3 bases not matched to a gene; V was cut back by 6 bases and J by 3 bases. CDR3 protein: CASSAGGYYNEQFF. CDR3 in DNA: TGTGCCAGTAGCGCGGGGGGGTACTACAATGAGCAGTTCTTC.

In this sample, this clone turned up once. For the CDR3, the DNA is TGTGCCAGCAGCGTAGGGGGCTTTAACTCCTACGAGCAGTACTTC. Protein: CASSVGGFNSYEQYF. This chain uses TRBV9 with TRBJ2-7; D perhaps matches TRBD1 (5 bases). From germline, CDR1 is SGDLS and CDR2 YYNGEE. V lost 0 bases and J lost 0, with 10 bases in between. The CDR3 spans 15 residues.

Only one count was recorded for this clone. Other DNA sequences in this sample translate to the same CDR3. The CDR3 bases are TGTGCCAGCAGCCCTACAGGGGCCTACGAGCAGTACTTC. Translation: CASSPTGAYEQYF. J is TRBJ2-7 and V is TRBV7-9; 7 bases match TRBD1. This CDR3 region has 13 residues. Germline CDR1 reads SEHNR; CDR2 reads FQNEAQ (reference sequence). Trimming at V came to 5 bases and at J to 2 bases, leaving 3 bases not matched to a gene.

The rearrangement uses TRBV13 and TRBJ1-1, with TRBD1 matching over 8 bases. Germline CDR1 reads PRHDT; CDR2 reads FYEKMQ (reference sequence). After removal of 1 base from V and 6 bases from J, the junction contained 4 bases not matched to a gene. The CDR3 is 14 residues long. The CDR3, as DNA: TGTGCCAGCAGCTTAGAAGGACAGGGCTCTGAAGCTTTCTTT. Its translation is CASSLEGQGSEAFF.

V usage is TRBV5-6 and J usage is TRBJ2-1; D is unclear. Between the trimmed V and J ends, which lost 7 bases and 4 bases, there was a span of 6 bases. Germline values: CDR1 SGHDT, CDR2 YYEEEE. The CDR3 totals 11 residues. The DNA for the CDR3 is TGTGCCAGCGAGGATTACAATGAGCAGTTCTTC. As protein: CASEDYNEQFF.

Concerning this clone itself: The sample holds other DNA sequences that translate to the same CDR3. The rearrangement links TRBV9 to TRBJ2-1; 12 bases are a match to TRBD2. CDR3 length: 16 amino acids. CDR1 is SGDLS and CDR2 is YYNGEE in the germline V gene. The trim removed 0 bases at V and 4 bases at J, leaving 2 bases unmatched. The CDR3 sequence is CASSVGLAGGYNEQFF. As DNA, the CDR3 is TGTGCCAGCAGCGTAGGGCTAGCGGGAGGGTACAATGAGCAGTTCTTC.

The chain joins TRBV7-3 to TRBJ1-2, with TRBD1 as a possible D gene (6 bases). The CDR3 covers 17 residues. Germline V CDR1 and CDR2: SGHTA, FQGTGA. The V end lost 0 bases, the J end lost 8 bases, and 22 bases lay between the germline ends. The CDR3 DNA reads as TGTGCCAGCAGCTTAACGCGACAAGCGGGCAGACAGGACGGCTACACCTTC. Amino acid sequence: CASSLTRQAGRQDGYTF.

The chain carries TRBV12-2 and TRBJ2-7; TRBD2 is the table's D call and was not checked against the DNA. TRBV12-2 is an annotated pseudogene. This CDR3 has 10 residues. CDR3 protein: CASRLYEQYF. The CDR3 region has the DNA TGTGCAAGTCGTCTCTACGAGCAGTACTTC.

This clone has just a few counts. V usage is TRBV5-1 and J usage is TRBJ1-2; 7 bases align to TRBD1. The CDR3 runs 16 residues. The V gene's germline CDR1 is SGHRS and CDR2 YFSETQ. With V trimmed by 5 bases and J by 2 bases, 12 bases remained unmatched. The CDR3 reads CASRPGQAHSNYGYTF. CDR3 sequence (DNA): TGCGCCAGCAGACCCGGACAGGCGCACTCCAACTATGGCTACACCTTC.

This chain uses TRBV2 with TRBJ2-3, with 7 positions matching TRBD2. Per germline, CDR1 SNHLY and CDR2 FYNNEI. J lost 1 base, V lost 4 bases, and 5 bases had no gene match. There are 15 residues in the CDR3. The CDR3 DNA follows: TGTGCCAGCAGTGGGGAGCGGGGCGGCACAGATACGCAGTATTTT. Its translation is CASSGERGGTDTQYF.

The V call is TRBV5-1, the J call TRBJ2-7; 7 bases fit TRBD2. The V gene end was trimmed by 2 bases and the J gene end by 3 bases; junction bases not matched to a gene: 5. From germline, CDR1 is SGHRS and CDR2 YFSETQ. The CDR3 is 14 residues long. The CDR3 DNA reads TGCGCCAGCAGCTTCGGACTAGGCGGCTACGAGCAGTACTTC. As protein: CASSFGLGGYEQYF. The entire variable domain, with the rest obtained from reference TRBV5-1 and TRBJ2-7, is as follows: KAGVTQTPRYLIKTRGQQVTLSCSPISGHRSVSWYQQTPGQGLQFLFEYFSETQRNKGNFPGRFSGRQFSNSRSEMNVSTLELGDSALYLCASSFGLGGYEQYFGPGTRLTVT.

The gene calls are TRBV27 and TRBJ2-7; D may be TRBD2 (6 bases). CDR3 length: 16 residues. Trimming stripped 2 bases from V and 2 bases from J, with 16 bases between. Germline assignment: CDR1 MNHEY and CDR2 SMNVEV (reference sequence). This CDR3 reads CASSLAPGSRPYEQYF. The DNA of the CDR3 is TGTGCCAGCAGTTTAGCCCCCGGGAGCAGGCCCTACGAGCAGTACTTC.

This chain connects TRBV4-1 to TRBJ1-1; D not resolved. Germline V gives CDR1 MGHRA, CDR2 YSYEKL. CDR3 length: 14 amino acids. The ends were cut back, 5 bases at V and 1 base at J, with 11 bases in the middle. In DNA form, the CDR3 reads TGCGCCAGCAGCATTTGGACGCGGAACACTGAAGCTTTCTTT. Protein: CASSIWTRNTEAFF.